The sequence of this T cell receptor (beta chain) was determined in a study of sequential checkpoint blockade in melanoma. Study-wide background: Randomization was 1:1 between first-line nivolumab→ipilimumab and ipilimumab→nivolumab.

After removal of 3 bases from V and 6 bases from J, the junction contained 5 bases not matched to a gene. CDR3 size: 15 residues. This clone was counted a few times. Assay used: immunoSEQ multiplex PCR; TCRdb lists only in-frame clones, some missing. The table records around 15,000 clones, 77% of them present only once. This sample's treatment: randomized to nivolumab then ipilimumab (arm A) or the reverse (arm B). Sorted cells were live CD3+CD8+, lacking CD19 and CD56, from PBMCs. The TCR originated in a human donor with melanoma. Sequencing was performed on CD8+ T cells sorted from blood (inferred from file names), taken from a patient given nivolumab and ipilimumab in sequence. The rearrangement joins TRBV23-1 to TRBJ1-4; 9 bases fit TRBD1. Being an ORF, TRBV23-1 has a function that is uncertain. The CDR3 DNA sequence: TGCGCCAGCAGTCATACCGGGACAGGGCATGAAAAACTGTTTTTT. Its protein product is CASSHTGTGHEKLFF.